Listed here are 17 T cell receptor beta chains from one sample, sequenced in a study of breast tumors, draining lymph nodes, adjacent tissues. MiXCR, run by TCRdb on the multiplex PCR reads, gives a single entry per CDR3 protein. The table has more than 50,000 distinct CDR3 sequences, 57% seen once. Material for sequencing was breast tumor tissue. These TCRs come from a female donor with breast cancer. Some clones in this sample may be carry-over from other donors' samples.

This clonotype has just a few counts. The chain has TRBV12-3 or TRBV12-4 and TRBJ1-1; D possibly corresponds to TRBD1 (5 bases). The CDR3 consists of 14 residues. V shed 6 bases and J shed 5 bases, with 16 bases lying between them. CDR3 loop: CASSPAKGRTEAFF. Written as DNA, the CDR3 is TGTGCCAGCAGCCCTGCCAAGGGGCGAACTGAAGCTTTCTTT.

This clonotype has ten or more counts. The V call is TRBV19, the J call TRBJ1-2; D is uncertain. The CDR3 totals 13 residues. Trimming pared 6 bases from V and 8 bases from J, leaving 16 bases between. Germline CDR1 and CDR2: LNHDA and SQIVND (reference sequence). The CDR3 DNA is TGTGCCAGTAGCCTGTCTCTGGGGTCCGGCTACACCTTC. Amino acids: CASSLSLGSGYTF.

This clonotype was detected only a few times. The CDR3 region is CATSRDPGGDTQYF. CDR3 coding DNA: TGTGCCACCAGCAGAGATCCCGGTGGAGATACGCAGTATTTT. This rearrangement joins TRBV15 to TRBJ2-3; D is ambiguous. Trimming removed 0 bases from V and 5 bases from J, with 9 bases in between. Germline V gives CDR1 LNHNV, CDR2 YYDKDF (reference sequence). The CDR3 contains 14 residues. The full variable domain, with the rest looked up from reference TRBV15 and TRBJ2-3, is DAMVIQNPRYQVTQFGKPVTLSCSQTLNHNVMYWYQQKSSQAPKLLFHYYDKDFNNEADTPDNFQSRRPNTSFCFLDIRSPGLGDTAMYLCATSRDPGGDTQYFGPGTRLTVL.

For the CDR3, the DNA is TGTGCCAGCAGTTACTTAGGGTCGGAATCACCCCTCCACTTT. Protein: CASSYLGSESPLHF. The chain combines TRBV6-6 with TRBJ1-6; D unclear. The V gene lost 1 base and the J gene lost 10 bases, with 11 bases spanning the gap. This CDR3 is 14 amino acids long. CDR1 and CDR2 (germline): MNHNY, SVGAGI (reference sequence).

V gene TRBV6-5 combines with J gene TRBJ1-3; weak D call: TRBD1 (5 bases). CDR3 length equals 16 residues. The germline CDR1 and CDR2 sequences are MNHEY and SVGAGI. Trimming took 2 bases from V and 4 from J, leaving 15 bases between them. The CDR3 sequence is CASSYDAHRLGNTIYF. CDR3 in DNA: TGTGCCAGCAGTTACGACGCTCACAGGCTGGGAAACACCATATATTTT.

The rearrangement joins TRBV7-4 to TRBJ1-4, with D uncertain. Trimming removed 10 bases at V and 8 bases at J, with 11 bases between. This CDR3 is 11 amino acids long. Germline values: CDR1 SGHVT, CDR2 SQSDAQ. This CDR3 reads CATLTEEKLFF. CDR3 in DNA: TGTGCCACTCTAACAGAGGAAAAACTGTTTTTT.

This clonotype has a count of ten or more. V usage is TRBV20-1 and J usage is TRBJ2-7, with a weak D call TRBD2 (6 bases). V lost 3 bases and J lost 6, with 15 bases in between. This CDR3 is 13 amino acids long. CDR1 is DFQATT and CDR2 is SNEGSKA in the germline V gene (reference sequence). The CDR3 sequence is CSARRAGGAEQYF. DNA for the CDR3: TGCAGTGCTAGGCGGGCAGGAGGGGCCGAGCAGTACTTC.

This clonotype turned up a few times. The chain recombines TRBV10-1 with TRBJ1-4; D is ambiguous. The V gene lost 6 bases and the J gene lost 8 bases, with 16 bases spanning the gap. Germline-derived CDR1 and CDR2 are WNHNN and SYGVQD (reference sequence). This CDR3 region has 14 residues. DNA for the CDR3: TGCGCCAGCAGCTCTAGCGTGGCACGAGAAAAACTGTTTTTT. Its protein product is CASSSSVAREKLFF.

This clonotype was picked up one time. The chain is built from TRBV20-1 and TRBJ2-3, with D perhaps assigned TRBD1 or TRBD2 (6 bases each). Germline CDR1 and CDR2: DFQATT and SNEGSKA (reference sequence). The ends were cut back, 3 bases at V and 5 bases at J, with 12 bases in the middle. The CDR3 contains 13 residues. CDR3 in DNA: TGCAGTGCTAGTGGGGGGCTCTTAGATACGCAGTATTTT. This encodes CSASGGLLDTQYF.

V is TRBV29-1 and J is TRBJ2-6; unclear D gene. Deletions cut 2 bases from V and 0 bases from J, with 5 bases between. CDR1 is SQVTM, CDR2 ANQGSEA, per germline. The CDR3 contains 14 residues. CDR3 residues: CSVEQYSGANVLTF. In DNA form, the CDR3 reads TGCAGCGTTGAACAATACTCTGGGGCCAACGTCCTGACTTTC.

CDR3 DNA sequence: TGTGCCACCAGCAGAGATTATGGTCAGCCCCAGCATTTT. Its translation is CATSRDYGQPQHF. This chain joins TRBV15 and TRBJ1-5; D gene ambiguous. The V end lost 0 bases, the J end lost 6 bases, and 6 bases lay between the germline ends. CDR1 LNHNV and CDR2 YYDKDF come from the germline V gene (reference sequence). The CDR3 spans 13 residues.

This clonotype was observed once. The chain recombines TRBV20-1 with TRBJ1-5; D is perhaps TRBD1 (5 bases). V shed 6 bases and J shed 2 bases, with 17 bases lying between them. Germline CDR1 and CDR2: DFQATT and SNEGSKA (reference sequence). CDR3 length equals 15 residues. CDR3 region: CSASRQSYGNQPQHF. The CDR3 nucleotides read TGCAGTGCCAGCAGACAGTCATATGGCAATCAGCCCCAGCATTTT.

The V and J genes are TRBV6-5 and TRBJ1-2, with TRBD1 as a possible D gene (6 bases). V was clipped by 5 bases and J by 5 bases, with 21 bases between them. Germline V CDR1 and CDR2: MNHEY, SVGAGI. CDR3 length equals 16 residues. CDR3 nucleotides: TGTGCCAGCAGTCTGGGGGCATCACTAAAGGGTTATGGCTACACCTTC. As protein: CASSLGASLKGYGYTF.

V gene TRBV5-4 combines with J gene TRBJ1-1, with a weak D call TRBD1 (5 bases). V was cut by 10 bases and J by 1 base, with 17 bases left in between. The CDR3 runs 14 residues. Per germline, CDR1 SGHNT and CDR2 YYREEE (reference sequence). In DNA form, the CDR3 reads TGTGCCGGATGGGGCCCCACACAGAACACTGAAGCTTTCTTT. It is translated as CAGWGPTQNTEAFF.

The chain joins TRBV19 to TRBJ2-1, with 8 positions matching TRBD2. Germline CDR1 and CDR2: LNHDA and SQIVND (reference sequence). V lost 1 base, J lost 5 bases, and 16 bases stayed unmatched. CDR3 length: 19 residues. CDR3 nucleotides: TGTGCCAGTAGTATAGGTGTCCTGAGAGGGCGGGAGGCAGACAATGAGCAGTTCTTC. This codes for CASSIGVLRGREADNEQFF.

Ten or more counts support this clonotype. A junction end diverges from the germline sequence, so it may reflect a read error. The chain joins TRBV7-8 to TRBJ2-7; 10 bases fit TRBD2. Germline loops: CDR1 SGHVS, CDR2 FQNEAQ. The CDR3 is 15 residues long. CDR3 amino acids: CASSQASLAGVEQYF. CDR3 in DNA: TGCGCCAGCAGCCAAGCCAGTCTAGCGGGAGTCGAGCAGTACTTC.

The CDR3 sequence is CASGQGSTDTQYF. The CDR3 nucleotides are TGTGCCAGCGGGCAGGGAAGCACAGATACGCAGTATTTT. The V gene is TRBV7-3, the J gene TRBJ2-3; weak D call: TRBD1 (5 bases). This CDR3 spans 13 amino acids. Germline V lookup: CDR1 SGHTA, CDR2 FQGTGA. V lost 8 bases and J 0 bases, leaving 9 bases between the germline ends.